Below, 26 T cell receptor beta chains from the same sample are listed, as sequenced in a study of T cell responses to AZD1222 COVID-19 vaccine. The table came from immunoSEQ multiplex PCR; TCRdb's copy has only in-frame clones and leaves some out. The repertoire includes 150,000 to 200,000 clones, approximately 94% of them detected once, and 7% to 9.5% sits in the top ten. This specimen consisted of peripheral blood, obtained on day 0 of AZD1222 vaccination. The source of these receptors is an adult in good health.

This rearrangement joins TRBV29-1 to TRBJ1-1, with D possibly matching TRBD1 (6 bases). The germline V gene encodes CDR1 SQVTM and CDR2 ANQGSEA. This CDR3 is built from 12 residues. V was pared by 2 bases and J by 6 bases, with 10 bases between. The CDR3 reads CSVEPDRPEAFF. CDR3 coding DNA: TGCAGCGTTGAACCCGACAGGCCTGAAGCTTTCTTT. Together with reference TRBV29-1 and TRBJ1-1, the CDR3 gives the full variable domain: SAVISQKPSRDICQRGTSLTIQCQVDSQVTMMFWYRQQPGQSLTLIATANQGSEATYESGFVIDKFPISRPNLTFSTLTVSNMSPEDSSIYLCSVEPDRPEAFFGQGTRLTVV.

This sequence joins TRBV10-2 and TRBJ2-7; D perhaps matches TRBD1 (6 bases). Germline V gives CDR1 WSHSY, CDR2 SAAADI. Trimming shortened V by 10 bases and J by 2 bases, and 9 bases separated the two germline ends. The CDR3 extends over 11 amino acids. CDR3 loop: CATTGTYEQYF. The CDR3 bases are TGCGCCACGACAGGTACCTACGAGCAGTACTTC.

J is TRBJ2-7 and V is TRBV28, with 10 bases matching TRBD2. The CDR3 is made up of 19 amino acids. Germline V lookup: CDR1 MDHEN, CDR2 SYDVKM. J gave up 0 bases and V 2 bases, and 13 bases lay outside the gene matches. CDR3 bases: TGTGCCAGCAGTTTACCCGGGCTAGCGGGAGCGATTAGCTCCTACGAGCAGTACTTC. Protein: CASSLPGLAGAISSYEQYF.

This clone was recorded once. This chain joins TRBV5-1 and TRBJ2-2; 13 bases agree with TRBD2. Germline V gene data show CDR1 as SGHRS and CDR2 as YFSETQ. This CDR3 has 16 amino acids. J lost 4 bases, V lost 2 bases, and 2 bases had no gene match. The CDR3 protein is CASSLTSGRGTGELFF. CDR3 DNA sequence: TGCGCCAGCAGCTTAACTAGCGGGAGGGGCACCGGGGAGCTGTTTTTT.

The V and J genes are TRBV19 and TRBJ2-7, with D tentatively TRBD1 (5 bases). Trimming took off 2 bases at V and 0 bases at J, with 11 bases between the two ends. Per germline, CDR1 LNHDA and CDR2 SQIVND (reference sequence). The CDR3 extends over 15 amino acids. CDR3 bases: TGTGCCAGTAGTATATCACAGGTGAGCTCCTACGAGCAGTACTTC. Translated, it gives CASSISQVSSYEQYF.

The CDR3 loop is CASSELQGGSEAFF. The CDR3 DNA reads TGTGCCAGCAGTGAACTACAGGGGGGGTCTGAAGCTTTCTTT. The V call is TRBV6-1, the J call TRBJ1-1; 8 bases are a match to TRBD1. Germline assignment: CDR1 MNHNS and CDR2 SASEGT. The CDR3 loop spans 14 amino acids. V was clipped by 2 bases and J by 6 bases; unmatched bases: 5.

The V gene is TRBV12-3 or TRBV12-4, the J gene TRBJ2-7; D is unclear. The V end lost 5 bases, the J end lost 2 bases, and 4 bases lay between the germline ends. The CDR3 has 11 amino acids. DNA for the CDR3: TGTGCCAGCAGTCTTACCTACGAGCAGTACTTC. Amino acids: CASSLTYEQYF.

The chain has TRBV5-1 and TRBJ2-2; 15 nucleotides line up with TRBD2. The germline gives CDR1 SGHRS, CDR2 YFSETQ. V dropped 4 bases and J dropped 3; count of bases not matched to a gene: 4. The CDR3 is made up of 17 amino acids. This CDR3 reads CASSRGLAGGYTGELFF. CDR3 DNA: TGCGCCAGCAGCAGGGGACTAGCGGGAGGTTACACCGGGGAGCTGTTTTTT.

V gene TRBV11-2 combines with J gene TRBJ2-2; D not resolved. V was clipped by 5 bases and J by 9 bases, with 7 bases between them. The CDR3 is made up of 11 amino acids. The germline V gene has CDR1 SGHAT and CDR2 FQNNGV. In DNA, the CDR3 is TGTGCCAGCAGCCCTAAGTGGGAGCTGTTTTTT. Translating gives CASSPKWELFF. The entire variable domain, with the rest obtained from reference TRBV11-2 and TRBJ2-2, is as follows: EAGVAQSPRYKIIEKRQSVAFWCNPISGHATLYWYQQILGQGPKLLIQFQNNGVVDDSQLPKDRFSAERLKGVDSTLKIQPAKLEDSAVYLCASSPKWELFFGEGSRLTVL.

The chain links TRBV19 to TRBJ2-7; D is perhaps TRBD1 or TRBD2 (5 bases each). CDR3 length equals 17 residues. Germline V gene lookup returns CDR1 LNHDA and CDR2 SQIVND (reference sequence). V was cut by 1 base and J by 0 bases, with 16 bases left in between. This chain's CDR3 is CASSIGGTTLSSYEQYF. For the CDR3, the DNA is TGTGCCAGTAGTATAGGGGGGACCACCTTATCCTCCTACGAGCAGTACTTC.

This clone was counted once. Here the CDR3 DNA reads TGTGCCTGGAGTGTAAGGGGGGGTAGCGGGAGGGCAACTACCTACAATGAGCAGTTCTTC. This sequence encodes CAWSVRGGSGRATTYNEQFF. The chain combines TRBV30 with TRBJ2-1; 11 nucleotides match TRBD2. The junction had 15 bases not matched to a gene; V was cut back by 0 bases and J by 2 bases. The CDR3 loop spans 20 amino acids. The germline V gene encodes CDR1 GTSNPN and CDR2 SVGIG (reference sequence).

The rearrangement links TRBV28 to TRBJ2-1; 8 bases map to TRBD1. CDR3 length: 16 amino acids. The trim removed 5 bases at V and 5 bases at J, leaving 11 bases unmatched. Germline loops: CDR1 MDHEN, CDR2 SYDVKM. The DNA for the CDR3 is TGTGCCAGCAGTCTAGTCGGACAGGGATGGAACAATGAGCAGTTCTTC. Its protein is CASSLVGQGWNNEQFF.

This clone showed up just once. V and J are TRBV7-2 and TRBJ2-5; TRBD1 matches at 7 bases. The CDR3 length is 18 residues. The V segment lost 2 bases and the J segment 2 bases; nucleotides outside the gene matches: 14. Per the germline V gene, CDR1 is SGHTA and CDR2 is FQGNSA. CDR3 residues: CASSLRAETGQRQETQYF. The DNA of the CDR3 is TGTGCCAGCAGCTTAAGGGCGGAGACGGGACAGAGGCAAGAGACCCAGTACTTC.

The chain uses TRBV29-1 and TRBJ1-1; D is unclear. The CDR3 consists of 12 residues. CDR1 is SQVTM and CDR2 is ANQGSEA in the germline V gene. Trimming left V 7 bases short and J 4 bases short, with 13 bases between. For the CDR3, the DNA is TGCAGCGGGCAGGAGTCAACCACTGAAGCTTTCTTT. It specifies CSGQESTTEAFF.

The chain combines TRBV6-2 or TRBV6-3 with TRBJ1-5; D ambiguous. The ends were cut back, 2 bases at V and 2 bases at J, with 4 bases in the middle. CDR3 length: 13 amino acids. Germline CDR1 is MNHEY and CDR2 is SVGEGT. CDR3 protein: CASSYQGNQPQHF. The CDR3 DNA is TGTGCCAGCAGTTACCAGGGCAATCAGCCCCAGCATTTT.

The table lists this clone with a few counts. The gene calls are TRBV29-1 and TRBJ2-5, with 8 bases lining up with TRBD1. Germline CDR1 is SQVTM and CDR2 is ANQGSEA. J was trimmed by 0 bases and V by 5 bases; bases with no gene match: 2. The CDR3 contains 13 residues. CDR3 region: CSVLGQDQETQYF. The CDR3 coding sequence is TGCAGCGTTTTGGGACAGGACCAAGAGACCCAGTACTTC. Full variable domain (outside the CDR3, taken from reference TRBV29-1 and TRBJ2-5): SAVISQKPSRDICQRGTSLTIQCQVDSQVTMMFWYRQQPGQSLTLIATANQGSEATYESGFVIDKFPISRPNLTFSTLTVSNMSPEDSSIYLCSVLGQDQETQYFGPGTRLLVL.

This clone appeared a few times. The CDR3 protein is CASSLDPTNTGELFF. CDR3 nucleotides: TGCGCCAGCAGCTTGGACCCCACGAACACCGGGGAGCTGTTTTTT. The chain links TRBV5-1 to TRBJ2-2, with D uncertain. This CDR3 is built from 15 residues. Germline assignment: CDR1 SGHRS and CDR2 YFSETQ. The V gene lost 0 bases and the J gene lost 0 bases, with 6 bases spanning the gap.

This clone came up a few times. The chain carries TRBV7-2 and TRBJ1-1; possible D gene TRBD1, 6 bases. Germline CDR1 reads SGHTA; CDR2 reads FQGNSA. V lost 0 bases and J lost 1, with 9 bases in between. CDR3 length: 15 amino acids. CDR3 sequence reads: CASSLAPGQNTEAFF. In nucleotides, the CDR3 is TGTGCCAGCAGCTTAGCACCGGGACAGAACACTGAAGCTTTCTTT.

The rearrangement uses TRBV7-3 and TRBJ1-1; D is uncertain. Trimming took off 2 bases at V and 1 base at J, with 5 bases between the two ends. Germline CDR1 and CDR2: SGHTA and FQGTGA. There are 13 residues in the CDR3. The DNA for the CDR3 is TGTGCCAGCAGCTTATCCGGGAACACTGAAGCTTTCTTT. It specifies CASSLSGNTEAFF. The whole variable domain, remainder taken from reference TRBV7-3 and TRBJ1-1, is GAGVSQTPSNKVTEKGKYVELRCDPISGHTALYWYRQSLGQGPEFLIYFQGTGAADDSGLPNDRFFAVRPEGSVSTLKIQRTERGDSAVYLCASSLSGNTEAFFGQGTRLTVV.

V is TRBV10-2 and J is TRBJ1-1, with a weak D call TRBD1 (6 bases). This CDR3 has 13 amino acids. Germline V gives CDR1 WSHSY, CDR2 SAAADI. V lost 5 bases, J lost 3 bases, and 10 bases lay in between. CDR3 sequence reads: CASSRDTYTEAFF. The CDR3 DNA is TGCGCCAGCAGTCGGGACACATACACTGAAGCTTTCTTT.

Only one count was recorded for this clone. CDR3 amino acids: CASSHSFQGNQPQHF. Here the CDR3 DNA reads TGTGCCAGCAGCCATAGTTTTCAGGGTAACCAGCCCCAGCATTTT. The chain is built from TRBV3-1 (or the pseudogene TRBV3-2) and TRBJ1-5, with TRBD1 as a possible D gene (5 bases). The CDR3 is made up of 15 amino acids. CDR1 is LGHDT, CDR2 YNNKEL, per germline (reference sequence). The V and J ends lost 3 bases and 7 bases respectively, with 16 bases between them.

V and J are TRBV5-4 and TRBJ2-3; 16 nucleotides agree with TRBD2. CDR3 size: 15 residues. With 4 bases clipped from V and 4 bases from J, the junction kept 0 bases outside the gene matches. Germline V gene sequence: CDR1 SGHNT, CDR2 YYREEE (reference sequence). The DNA for the CDR3 is TGTGCCAGCAGCGGGACTAGCGGGAGGGCAGATACGCAGTATTTT. Translated: CASSGTSGRADTQYF.

The chain joins TRBV24-1 to TRBJ1-5, with unresolved D. Trimming stripped 2 bases from V and 0 bases from J, with 4 bases between. CDR3 size: 14 residues. Looked up from germline, CDR1 is KGHDR and CDR2 is SFDVKD. CDR3 sequence (DNA): TGTGCCACCAGTGATTCCGATAGCAATCAGCCCCAGCATTTT. Encoded protein: CATSDSDSNQPQHF.

CDR3 amino acids: CASSIVSGAGNTIYF. CDR3 bases: TGTGCCAGTAGTATAGTATCGGGGGCTGGAAACACCATATATTTT. V usage is TRBV19 and J usage is TRBJ1-3; TRBD1 is a possible D gene (5 bases). V was cut by 1 base and J by 2 bases, with 9 bases left in between. This CDR3 has 15 residues. Per germline, CDR1 LNHDA and CDR2 SQIVND (reference sequence).

V and J are TRBV3-1 (or the pseudogene TRBV3-2) and TRBJ1-5, with 11 bases identical to TRBD1. Germline V gene lookup returns CDR1 LGHDT and CDR2 YNNKEL (reference sequence). V lost 5 bases, J lost 6 bases, and 3 bases stayed unmatched. The CDR3 loop spans 14 amino acids. DNA of the CDR3: TGTGCCAGCAGCGGAGGGACAGGGGGTCAGCCCCAGCATTTT. Translated, it gives CASSGGTGGQPQHF.

The genes are TRBV30 and TRBJ2-7; TRBD1 matches 9 bases. The germline CDR1 and CDR2 sequences are GTSNPN and SVGIG (reference sequence). This CDR3 is 14 amino acids long. With V trimmed by 2 bases and J by 2 bases, 4 bases remained unmatched. The CDR3 region is CAWSSGTGPYEQYF. CDR3 in DNA: TGTGCCTGGAGTAGCGGGACAGGGCCCTACGAGCAGTACTTC.